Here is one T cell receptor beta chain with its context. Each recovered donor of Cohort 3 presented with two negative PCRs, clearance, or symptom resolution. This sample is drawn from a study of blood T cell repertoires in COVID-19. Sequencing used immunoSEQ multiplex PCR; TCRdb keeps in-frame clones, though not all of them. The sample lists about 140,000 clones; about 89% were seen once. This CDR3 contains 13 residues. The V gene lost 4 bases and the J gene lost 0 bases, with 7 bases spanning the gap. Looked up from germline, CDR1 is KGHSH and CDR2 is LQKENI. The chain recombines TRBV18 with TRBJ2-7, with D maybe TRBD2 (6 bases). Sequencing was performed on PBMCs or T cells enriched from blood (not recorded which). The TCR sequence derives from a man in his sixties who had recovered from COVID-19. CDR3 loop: CASSRDFSYEQYF. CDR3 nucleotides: TGTGCCAGCTCACGGGACTTCTCCTACGAGCAGTACTTC. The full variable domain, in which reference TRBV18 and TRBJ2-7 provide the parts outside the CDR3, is NAGVMQNPRHLVRRRGQEARLRCSPMKGHSHVYWYRQLPEEGLKFMVYLQKENIIDESGMPKERFSAEFPKEGPSILRIQQVVRGDSAAYFCASSRDFSYEQYFGPGTRLTVT.